This is a list of T cell receptor beta chains from one sample in a study of regulatory T cells in long-lasting Graves disease. TCRdb re-called the multiplex PCR reads through MiXCR, storing one row per CDR3 protein. Here the sample spans around 250,000 distinct CDR3 sequences, about 18% being singletons. Another study also made use of these data, one on T cells in Graves' hyperthyroidism and ophthalmopathy.

This sample comprised peripheral blood mononuclear cells (PBMCs), obtained at new diagnosis, from a patient treated with antithyroid drugs. The source is a woman aged 25 to 39 with Graves disease. Both conserved end residues are part of each CDR3. Each record gives: V gene, J gene, D gene, CDR3 length, clone size, CDR3 DNA, CDR3 protein. A D gene is named only where the DNA matches it firmly. The size field is filled for only some rows; it gives once, few, many or a size class.

V gene: TRBV7-9; J gene: TRBJ1-4; D gene: NA; CDR3 length: 15; clone size: many; CDR3 DNA: TGTGCCAGCAGCCCCCCGGGCCGAATGAATGAAAAACTGTTTTTT; CDR3 protein: CASSPPGRMNEKLFF
V gene: TRBV10-2; J gene: TRBJ1-2; D gene: NA; CDR3 length: 11; clone size: many; CDR3 DNA: TGCGCCAGCAGTGCAGAGGGGGGCTACACCTTC; CDR3 protein: CASSAEGGYTF
V gene: TRBV3-1; J gene: TRBJ2-1; D gene: TRBD2; CDR3 length: 16; clone size: many; CDR3 DNA: TGTGCCAGCAGCCAAGATCCCAGCGGGGGGTTCAATGAGCAGTTCTTC; CDR3 protein: CASSQDPSGGFNEQFF
V gene: TRBV7-6; J gene: TRBJ2-7; D gene: NA; CDR3 length: 12; clone size: many; CDR3 DNA: TGTGCCAGCAGCTTAAACGGACTCGAGCAGTACTTC; CDR3 protein: CASSLNGLEQYF
V gene: TRBV5-1; J gene: TRBJ1-1; D gene: NA; CDR3 length: 17; clone size: many; CDR3 DNA: TGCGCCAGCAGCTGGGATGGGGGCGGGCTAGGGAACACTGAAGCTTTCTTT; CDR3 protein: CASSWDGGGLGNTEAFF
V gene: TRBV3-1; J gene: TRBJ2-2; D gene: NA; CDR3 length: 11; clone size: NA; CDR3 DNA: TGTGCCAGCAGCCGATCCCGGGAGCTGTTTTTT; CDR3 protein: CASSRSRELFF
V gene: TRBV3-1; J gene: TRBJ1-6; D gene: NA; CDR3 length: 11; clone size: many; CDR3 DNA: TGTGCCAGCAGCCACCAGGGACCCCTCCACTTT; CDR3 protein: CASSHQGPLHF
V gene: TRBV20-1; J gene: TRBJ2-7; D gene: NA; CDR3 length: 14; clone size: NA; CDR3 DNA: TGCAGTGCTAGGACCGGGACAAACTCCTACGAGCAGTACTTC; CDR3 protein: CSARTGTNSYEQYF
V gene: TRBV19; J gene: TRBJ1-1; D gene: TRBD1; CDR3 length: 14; clone size: many; CDR3 DNA: TGTGCCAGTGGTATGACAGGGGACAACACTGAAGCTTTCTTT; CDR3 protein: CASGMTGDNTEAFF
V gene: TRBV20-1; J gene: TRBJ2-1; D gene: NA; CDR3 length: 15; clone size: many; CDR3 DNA: TGCAATGCTCCTGGAGGGGGGGCCGGGGTAAATGAGCAGTTCTTC; CDR3 protein: CNAPGGGAGVNEQFF
V gene: TRBV7-8; J gene: TRBJ1-6; D gene: NA; CDR3 length: 18; clone size: many; CDR3 DNA: TGTGCCAGCAGCTTAGCGCACGGAAAAAGCTCCTATAATTCACCCCTCCACTTT; CDR3 protein: CASSLAHGKSSYNSPLHF
V gene: TRBV3-1; J gene: TRBJ2-2; D gene: NA; CDR3 length: 12; clone size: many; CDR3 DNA: TGTGCCAGCAGCCATGGCACCGGGGAGCTGTTTTTT; CDR3 protein: CASSHGTGELFF
V gene: TRBV6-2/TRBV6-3; J gene: TRBJ2-1; D gene: NA; CDR3 length: 17; clone size: many; CDR3 DNA: TGTGCCAGCAGTGGCCCTACGGGACCTAGCTCCTACAATGAGCAGTTCTTC; CDR3 protein: CASSGPTGPSSYNEQFF
V gene: TRBV7-6; J gene: TRBJ1-1; D gene: NA; CDR3 length: 15; clone size: many; CDR3 DNA: TGTGCCAGCAGCCCCACCCGGGGGGGGAACACTGAAGCTTTCTTT; CDR3 protein: CASSPTRGGNTEAFF
V gene: TRBV2; J gene: TRBJ2-2; D gene: NA; CDR3 length: 14; clone size: many; CDR3 DNA: TGTGCCAGCAGTGCGGCTAGCTTGCCCGGGGAGCTGTTTTTT; CDR3 protein: CASSAASLPGELFF
V gene: TRBV20-1; J gene: TRBJ1-1; D gene: TRBD1; CDR3 length: 12; clone size: many; CDR3 DNA: TGCAGTGCTAGCCGGACAGGTTATGGAGCTTTCTTT; CDR3 protein: CSASRTGYGAFF
V gene: TRBV20-1; J gene: TRBJ1-2; D gene: NA; CDR3 length: 13; clone size: many; CDR3 DNA: TGCAGTGCTAGATTCGGGAACGACTATGGCTACACCTTC; CDR3 protein: CSARFGNDYGYTF
V gene: TRBV15; J gene: TRBJ2-1; D gene: TRBD1; CDR3 length: 15; clone size: many; CDR3 DNA: TGTGCCACCAGCAGAGGACAGGGCTTGGGTAATGAGCAGTTCTTC; CDR3 protein: CATSRGQGLGNEQFF
V gene: TRBV27; J gene: TRBJ2-2; D gene: TRBD1; CDR3 length: 14; clone size: few; CDR3 DNA: TGTGCCAGTTACCCGGGACAGGGGTCCGGGGAGCTGTTTTTT; CDR3 protein: CASYPGQGSGELFF
V gene: TRBV10-3; J gene: TRBJ2-7; D gene: TRBD2; CDR3 length: 16; clone size: NA; CDR3 DNA: TGTGCCATCAGGGGGACTAGCGGGAGAGGAGGCTACGAGCAGTACTTC; CDR3 protein: CAIRGTSGRGGYEQYF
V gene: TRBV5-1; J gene: TRBJ2-7; D gene: NA; CDR3 length: 13; clone size: many; CDR3 DNA: TGCGCCAGCAGCTCGGACAGTTACTACGAGCAGTACTTC; CDR3 protein: CASSSDSYYEQYF
V gene: TRBV18; J gene: TRBJ2-3; D gene: TRBD1; CDR3 length: 20; clone size: few; CDR3 DNA: TGTGCCAGCTCATATCGCTCCGGGACAGGGTCTAAGTACGGTACAGATACGCAGTATTTT; CDR3 protein: CASSYRSGTGSKYGTDTQYF
V gene: TRBV4-1; J gene: TRBJ2-3; D gene: TRBD1; CDR3 length: 18; clone size: many; CDR3 DNA: TGCGCCAGCAGCCAAGGGAGGACAGGGGCCCATAGCACAGATACGCAGTATTTT; CDR3 protein: CASSQGRTGAHSTDTQYF
V gene: TRBV5-6; J gene: TRBJ1-6; D gene: NA; CDR3 length: 14; clone size: many; CDR3 DNA: TGTGCCAGCAGCGTACAGCAGGGGATTTCACCCCTCCACTTT; CDR3 protein: CASSVQQGISPLHF